The next 2 T cell receptor beta chains were all read from a single sample in a study of T cell responses to AZD1222 COVID-19 vaccine. Only in-frame clones appear in the TCRdb table, and some are missing; sequencing was by immunoSEQ multiplex PCR. The sample carries approximately 150,000 clones, approximately 90% recorded once. Sequenced here: peripheral blood, sampled on day 0 of AZD1222 vaccination. The receptors derive from an adult in good health.

The chain joins TRBV7-2 to TRBJ2-7; 7 bases are shared with TRBD1. The V gene's germline CDR1 is SGHTA and CDR2 FQGNSA. V lost 1 base, J lost 2 bases, and 5 bases stayed unmatched. CDR3 length: 15 residues. CDR3 residues: CASSLGQGPPYEQYF. The CDR3 bases are TGTGCCAGCAGCTTAGGACAGGGCCCCCCCTACGAGCAGTACTTC.

V gene TRBV7-2 combines with J gene TRBJ2-7, with 9 positions matching TRBD2. The CDR3 sequence is 16 residues long. Germline V CDR1 and CDR2: SGHTA, FQGNSA. With 0 bases clipped from V and 3 bases from J, the junction kept 6 bases outside the gene matches. CDR3: CASSLARGLASYEQYF. As DNA, the CDR3 is TGTGCCAGCAGCTTAGCCCGAGGACTAGCGAGCTACGAGCAGTACTTC.